This T cell receptor beta chain was observed in a study of blood T cell repertoires in COVID-19. Study background: The United States, Italy and Spain were the sources of the acute and convalescent COVID-19 samples. The analysed material was cDNA or gDNA that came from T cells, B-cell-depleted T cells, or PBMCs.

In the source study's methods: By means of reference gene primer amplification, nucleated cell counts were estimated. The assay was immunoSEQ multiplex PCR, and TCRdb's table has in-frame clones only and misses some. V, J and clone size derive from that table, while D and trimming were established from the DNA sequence. The repertoire holds approximately 150,000 clones, with roughly 89% as singletons. The V gene lost 4 bases and the J gene lost 4 bases, with 11 bases spanning the gap. Germline-derived CDR1 and CDR2 are SGDLS and YYNGEE. The CDR3 is 14 amino acids. The gene calls are TRBV9 and TRBJ1-4, with D maybe TRBD1 (6 bases). This clonotype was obtained from a woman aged 50 to 60 with acute or convalescent COVID-19. What was sequenced was peripheral blood. As DNA, the CDR3 is TGTGCCAGCAGCCCAGGACAGTATAATGAAAAACTGTTTTTT. This codes for CASSPGQYNEKLFF.